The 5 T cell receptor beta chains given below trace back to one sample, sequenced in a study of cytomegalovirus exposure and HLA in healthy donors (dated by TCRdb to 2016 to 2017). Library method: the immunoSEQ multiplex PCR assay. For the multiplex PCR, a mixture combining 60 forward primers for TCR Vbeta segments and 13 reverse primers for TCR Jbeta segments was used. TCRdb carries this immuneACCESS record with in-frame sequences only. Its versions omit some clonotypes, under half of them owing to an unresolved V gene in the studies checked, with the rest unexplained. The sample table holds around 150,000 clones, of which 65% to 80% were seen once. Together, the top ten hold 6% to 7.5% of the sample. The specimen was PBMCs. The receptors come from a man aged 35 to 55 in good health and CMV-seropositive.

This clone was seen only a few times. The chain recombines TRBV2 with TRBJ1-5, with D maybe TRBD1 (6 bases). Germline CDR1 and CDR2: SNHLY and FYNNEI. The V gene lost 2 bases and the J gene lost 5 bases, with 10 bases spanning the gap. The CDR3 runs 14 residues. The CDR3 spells CASSESTGDQPQHF. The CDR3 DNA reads TGTGCCAGCAGTGAATCGACAGGTGATCAGCCCCAGCATTTT.

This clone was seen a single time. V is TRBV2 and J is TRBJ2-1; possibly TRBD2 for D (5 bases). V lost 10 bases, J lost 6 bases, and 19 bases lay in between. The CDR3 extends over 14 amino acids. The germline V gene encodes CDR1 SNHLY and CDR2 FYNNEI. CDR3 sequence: CATLQADEVNEQFF. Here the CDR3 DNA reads TGTGCCACACTTCAAGCGGATGAAGTCAATGAGCAGTTCTTC.

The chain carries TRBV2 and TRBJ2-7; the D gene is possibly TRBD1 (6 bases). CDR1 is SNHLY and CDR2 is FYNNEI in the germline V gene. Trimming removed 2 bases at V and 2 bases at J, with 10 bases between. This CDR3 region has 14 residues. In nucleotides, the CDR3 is TGTGCCAGCAGTGAACAGGGGTTACCCTACGAGCAGTACTTC. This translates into CASSEQGLPYEQYF.

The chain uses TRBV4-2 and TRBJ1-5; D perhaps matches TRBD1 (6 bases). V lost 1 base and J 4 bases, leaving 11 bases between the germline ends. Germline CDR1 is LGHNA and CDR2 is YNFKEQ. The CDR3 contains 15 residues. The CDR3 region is CASSQATGLNQPQHF. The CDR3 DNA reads TGTGCCAGCAGCCAAGCAACAGGGTTGAATCAGCCCCAGCATTTT.

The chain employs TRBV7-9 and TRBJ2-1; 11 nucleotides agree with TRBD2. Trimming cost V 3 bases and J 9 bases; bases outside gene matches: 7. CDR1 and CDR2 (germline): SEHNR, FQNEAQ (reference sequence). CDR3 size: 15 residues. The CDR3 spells CASSFLAGGLGEQFF. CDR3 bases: TGTGCCAGCAGCTTTCTAGCGGGGGGTTTGGGTGAGCAGTTCTTC.